The 27 T cell receptor beta chains reported below all come from one sample, sequenced in a study of OX40 agonist ivuxolimab in advanced cancers. Clones were read by immunoSEQ multiplex PCR, and TCRdb kept only the in-frame ones, dropping some. The repertoire holds tens of thousands of clones, roughly nine tenths seen once, with just over 0.3% in the top ten. The sample consisted of CD4+ or CD8+ T cells sorted from blood, taken in a trial of the OX40 agonist ivuxolimab. These TCRs come from an adult with an advanced solid tumor such as melanoma, head and neck, liver or kidney cancer.

In its sample, this clone was seen once. V is TRBV18 and J is TRBJ1-1, with D unclear. The CDR3 covers 15 residues. Trimming took off 5 bases at V and 4 bases at J, with 17 bases between the two ends. The V gene's germline CDR1 is KGHSH and CDR2 LQKENI. CDR3 in amino acids: CASSTNGPPTTEAFF. Here the CDR3 DNA reads TGTGCCAGCTCAACCAATGGACCGCCGACCACTGAAGCTTTCTTT.

The genes are TRBV30 and TRBJ2-7, with TRBD1 identical over 10 bases. After removal of 5 bases from V and 2 bases from J, the junction contained 3 bases not matched to a gene. The CDR3 extends over 13 amino acids. Per germline, CDR1 GTSNPN and CDR2 SVGIG (reference sequence). The CDR3 sequence is CAWGGQGPYEQYF. CDR3 sequence (DNA): TGTGCCTGGGGGGGACAGGGGCCCTACGAGCAGTACTTC.

This rearrangement joins TRBV19 to TRBJ2-7; the D call may be TRBD1 or TRBD2 (6 bases each). This CDR3 region has 16 residues. CDR1 LNHDA and CDR2 SQIVND come from the germline V gene (reference sequence). The V gene lost 1 base and the J gene lost 0 bases, with 13 bases spanning the gap. CDR3 loop: CASSIGVGGISYEQYF. The CDR3, as DNA: TGTGCCAGTAGTATAGGGGTAGGGGGGATCTCCTACGAGCAGTACTTC.

The chain employs TRBV19 and TRBJ2-2, with 7 positions matching TRBD1. CDR1 LNHDA and CDR2 SQIVND come from the germline V gene (reference sequence). Unmatched junction bases numbered 4, after V lost 2 bases and J lost 4 bases. The CDR3 consists of 15 residues. The CDR3 protein is CASSIRDRLTGELFF. The DNA for the CDR3 is TGTGCCAGTAGTATAAGGGACAGACTCACCGGGGAGCTGTTTTTT.

The chain combines TRBV2 with TRBJ2-1; the D gene is possibly TRBD2 (6 bases). The germline V gene has CDR1 SNHLY and CDR2 FYNNEI. This CDR3 is 16 amino acids long. Between the trimmed V and J ends, which lost 10 bases and 5 bases, there was a span of 24 bases. DNA of the CDR3: TGTGCCACCTCCGCTCGAGCGGGTTTGAGGAACAATGAGCAGTTCTTC. Translated, it gives CATSARAGLRNNEQFF.

The chain recombines TRBV10-2 with TRBJ2-1, with D possibly being TRBD2 (5 bases). Germline assignment: CDR1 WSHSY and CDR2 SAAADI. The V gene lost 4 bases and the J gene lost 3 bases, with 13 bases spanning the gap. CDR3 size: 15 residues. CDR3 amino acids: CASSGLARNYNEQFF. As DNA, the CDR3 is TGCGCCAGCAGTGGTCTAGCACGAAACTACAATGAGCAGTTCTTC.

J is TRBJ2-1 and V is TRBV19; 7 nucleotides agree with TRBD2. V lost 7 bases to trimming and J lost 9 bases; unmatched junction nucleotides: 15. The CDR3 has 15 amino acids. CDR1 and CDR2 from the germline V gene are LNHDA and SQIVND (reference sequence). The CDR3 DNA reads TGTGCCAGTACGGCAAGGGCGGGAGCTGGTGGTGAGCAGTTCTTC. Encoded protein: CASTARAGAGGEQFF.

This clone was picked up one time. The chain is built from TRBV11-1 and TRBJ2-7; D gene ambiguous. Germline-derived CDR1 and CDR2 are SGHAT and FQDESV (reference sequence). Trimming left V 5 bases short and J 2 bases short, with 10 bases between. The CDR3 covers 13 residues. In DNA form, the CDR3 reads TGTGCCAGCAGCCTCAGCCTAACCTACGAGCAGTACTTC. Residues: CASSLSLTYEQYF. Drawing the rest from reference TRBV11-1 and TRBJ2-7, the complete variable domain is EAEVAQSPRYKITEKSQAVAFWCDPISGHATLYWYRQILGQGPELLVQFQDESVVDDSQLPKDRFSAERLKGVDSTLKIQPAELGDSAMYLCASSLSLTYEQYFGPGTRLTVT.

This CDR3 reads CASRPGLYSYNEQFF. DNA for the CDR3: TGTGCCAGCAGACCGGGCCTCTACTCCTACAATGAGCAGTTCTTC. The rearrangement links TRBV18 to TRBJ2-1, with D unresolved. V dropped 8 bases and J dropped 0 bases, with 14 bases sitting between them. The CDR3 covers 15 residues. Germline V gene data show CDR1 as KGHSH and CDR2 as LQKENI.

This chain uses TRBV9 with TRBJ2-5, with 9 bases identical to TRBD1. Losses at the gene ends were 4 bases for V and 3 bases for J; bases not matched to a gene: 4. The length of the CDR3 is 14 residues. Germline-derived CDR1 and CDR2 are SGDLS and YYNGEE. CDR3 DNA: TGTGCCAGCAGCCCTCGGGACAGGGAAGAGACCCAGTACTTC. Translating gives CASSPRDREETQYF.

The genes are TRBV6-5 and TRBJ1-2; 10 bases map to TRBD1. Germline trimming cut 6 bases from V and 8 bases from J; bases unmatched to any gene: 3. This CDR3 region has 12 residues. The germline V gene has CDR1 MNHEY and CDR2 SVGAGI. CDR3 amino acids: CASRGQGKGYTF. The CDR3 coding sequence is TGTGCCAGCAGGGGACAGGGGAAAGGCTACACCTTC.

The V gene is TRBV6-1, the J gene TRBJ2-1; 7 nucleotides line up with TRBD2. The ends lost 1 base at V and 5 bases at J; junction bases unmatched: 5. Germline V CDR1 and CDR2: MNHNS, SASEGT. The CDR3 sequence is 15 residues long. CDR3 DNA: TGTGCCAGCAGTGAAGGCGGGAGAAGCAACAATGAGCAGTTCTTC. Translating gives CASSEGGRSNNEQFF.

CDR3 sequence reads: CASSLMERQGALGELFF. CDR3 bases: TGTGCCAGCAGCTTAATGGAGAGACAGGGGGCGCTCGGGGAGCTGTTTTTT. The rearrangement uses TRBV7-6 and TRBJ2-2, with TRBD1 matching over 10 bases. This CDR3 is 17 amino acids long. V dropped 2 bases and J dropped 7; count of bases not matched to a gene: 10. Germline V gives CDR1 SGHVS, CDR2 FNYEAQ.

This chain joins TRBV29-1 and TRBJ2-2; 7 nucleotides match TRBD2. This CDR3 region has 14 residues. From germline, CDR1 is SQVTM and CDR2 ANQGSEA. Trimming cost V 1 base and J 4 bases; bases outside gene matches: 3. CDR3 coding DNA: TGCAGCGTTGAAGGGGGGAGGGGCACCGGGGAGCTGTTTTTT. Translated, it gives CSVEGGRGTGELFF.

This clone appeared a single time. This sequence joins TRBV29-1 and TRBJ1-3, with TRBD1 as a possible D gene (6 bases). Germline V CDR1 and CDR2: SQVTM, ANQGSEA. CDR3 size: 15 residues. V gave up 7 bases and J gave up 1 base, with 17 bases separating them. CDR3 in DNA: TGCAGCGGGAAAACAGGGACCGATTCTGGAAACACCATATATTTT. Translation gives CSGKTGTDSGNTIYF.

CDR3 nucleotide sequence: TGTGCCAGCAGGGGACTAGCGGGAGTCGGGGAGCTGTTTTTT. Its translation is CASRGLAGVGELFF. The gene calls are TRBV2 and TRBJ2-2; 14 nucleotides line up with TRBD2. After removal of 6 bases from V and 7 bases from J, the junction contained 1 base not matched to a gene. The germline CDR1 and CDR2 sequences are SNHLY and FYNNEI. CDR3 length: 14 residues.

The rearrangement joins TRBV28 to TRBJ1-3; 10 nucleotides match TRBD1. The CDR3 has 18 amino acids. Trimming at V came to 5 bases and at J to 0 bases, leaving 10 bases not matched to a gene. CDR1 and CDR2 from the germline V gene are MDHEN and SYDVKM. For the CDR3, the DNA is TGTGCCAGCAGTCTCCGCCGGGACAGGGGCATCTCTGGAAACACCATATATTTT. Translating it yields CASSLRRDRGISGNTIYF.

The rearrangement joins TRBV23-1 to TRBJ1-1; D is unclear. TRBV23-1 belongs to the ORF category, with a function that is uncertain. Trimming took 0 bases from V and 0 from J, leaving 20 bases between them. This CDR3 is built from 19 residues. The CDR3 here is CASSQSEEVPGPLNTEAFF. The CDR3 DNA reads TGCGCCAGCAGTCAATCGGAGGAGGTCCCGGGCCCTCTGAACACTGAAGCTTTCTTT.

The rearrangement uses TRBV2 and TRBJ2-7; TRBD1 matches at 9 bases. Germline V gene sequence: CDR1 SNHLY, CDR2 FYNNEI. This CDR3 comprises 16 residues. Germline trimming cut 6 bases from V and 0 bases from J; bases unmatched to any gene: 9. The CDR3 nucleotides are TGTGCCAGCAGCCCTATCCCGGGACAGGGCTCCTACGAGCAGTACTTC. It translates to CASSPIPGQGSYEQYF.

The chain joins TRBV19 to TRBJ2-7; the D gene is possibly TRBD2 (6 bases). The CDR3 extends over 15 amino acids. Between the trimmed V and J ends, which lost 6 bases and 3 bases, there was a span of 18 bases. In germline, CDR1 is LNHDA, CDR2 SQIVND (reference sequence). Here the CDR3 reads CASRVRRGAYYEQYF. The CDR3 DNA reads TGTGCCAGTAGAGTCCGGAGGGGAGCCTACTACGAGCAGTACTTC.

The chain recombines TRBV2 with TRBJ1-6; D is undetermined. CDR3 length: 13 residues. Germline V gives CDR1 SNHLY, CDR2 FYNNEI. Trimming took off 4 bases at V and 7 bases at J, with 8 bases between the two ends. The DNA of the CDR3 is TGTGCCAGCAGTGGCTTGAGAAATTCACCCCTCCACTTT. Translation gives CASSGLRNSPLHF.

The chain combines TRBV18 with TRBJ2-2; D remains ambiguous. CDR1 and CDR2 (germline): KGHSH, LQKENI. V was trimmed by 2 bases and J by 2 bases, leaving 12 bases between them. The CDR3 is 16 amino acids. CDR3 region: CASSPSVTPNTGELFF. As DNA, the CDR3 is TGTGCCAGCTCACCATCTGTTACCCCAAACACCGGGGAGCTGTTTTTT.

The rearrangement links TRBV6-6 to TRBJ2-7, with 7 bases fitting TRBD1. The CDR3 runs 15 residues. Trimming took 5 bases from V and 2 from J; bases not matched to a gene: 9. Germline CDR1 reads MNHNY; CDR2 reads SVGAGI (reference sequence). The CDR3 here is CASSPGTVDPYEQYF. The CDR3 DNA follows: TGTGCCAGCAGTCCCGGGACAGTGGACCCCTACGAGCAGTACTTC.

This clone was detected a few times. V is TRBV11-2 and J is TRBJ1-4, with 7 bases fitting TRBD1. V lost 7 bases and J lost 5; bases outside the gene matches: 10. Germline V gene lookup returns CDR1 SGHAT and CDR2 FQNNGV. The CDR3 is made up of 15 amino acids. CDR3 sequence reads: CASNLRGQPNEKLFF. The CDR3 DNA is TGTGCCAGCAACCTTAGGGGACAGCCAAATGAAAAACTGTTTTTT. Complete variable domain (other parts from reference TRBV11-2 and TRBJ1-4): EAGVAQSPRYKIIEKRQSVAFWCNPISGHATLYWYQQILGQGPKLLIQFQNNGVVDDSQLPKDRFSAERLKGVDSTLKIQPAKLEDSAVYLCASNLRGQPNEKLFFGSGTQLSVL.

V usage is TRBV18 and J usage is TRBJ2-1; 8 bases are shared with TRBD1. The CDR3 extends over 14 amino acids. V shed 9 bases and J 9 bases; nucleotides not matched to a gene: 13. CDR1 KGHSH and CDR2 LQKENI come from the germline V gene. The CDR3 DNA follows: TGTGCCAGTCAAGGACAGGGTCGGTCCAGTGAGCAGTTCTTC. This codes for CASQGQGRSSEQFF. Using reference TRBV18 and TRBJ2-1 for the parts outside the CDR3, the full variable domain is NAGVMQNPRHLVRRRGQEARLRCSPMKGHSHVYWYRQLPEEGLKFMVYLQKENIIDESGMPKERFSAEFPKEGPSILRIQQVVRGDSAAYFCASQGQGRSSEQFFGPGTRLTVL.

This chain connects TRBV9 to TRBJ1-2; the match to TRBD1 covers 7 bases. CDR3 length equals 14 residues. Germline trimming cut 0 bases from V and 7 bases from J; bases unmatched to any gene: 6. Per germline, CDR1 SGDLS and CDR2 YYNGEE. CDR3: CASSVATGATGYTF. CDR3 nucleotides: TGTGCCAGCAGCGTAGCTACAGGGGCGACTGGCTACACCTTC.

V usage is TRBV28 and J usage is TRBJ2-7; D is tentatively TRBD1 or TRBD2 (5 bases each). The germline V gene encodes CDR1 MDHEN and CDR2 SYDVKM. The CDR3 is made up of 13 amino acids. Trimming pared 8 bases from V and 5 bases from J, leaving 16 bases between. CDR3 nucleotides: TGTGCCAGCTCCCCCCCCGGGACGAACGAGCAGTACTTC. Amino acid sequence: CASSPPGTNEQYF.